This is a list of T cell receptor beta chains from one sample in a study of T cell responses to AZD1222 COVID-19 vaccine. Clones were sequenced by immunoSEQ multiplex PCR, and TCRdb holds only the in-frame ones, with some missing. The sample yields 110,000 to 150,000 clones, over 85% seen once. This specimen was peripheral blood, taken on day 0 of AZD1222 vaccination. These receptors were collected from an adult in good health. Both conserved end residues are part of each CDR3. D genes are given only for firm matches. The listing skips clone size in some rows; elsewhere it reads once, few, many or a size class.

>NA|TRBJ2-2|TRBV7-3|NA
TGTGCCAGCAGCTTTGGGGGAGCTGGCGCCGGGGAGCTGTTTTTT
CASSFGGAGAGELFF
>NA|TRBJ2-1|TRBV9|NA
TGTGCCAGCAGCGTCACCCCGATGGGGGGCGCCTACAATGAGCAGTTCTTC
CASSVTPMGGAYNEQFF
>NA|TRBJ1-1|TRBV5-1|NA
TGCGCCAGCAGCTTGACGGGTGGAACTGAAGCTTTCTTT
CASSLTGGTEAFF
>NA|TRBJ2-1|TRBV9|NA
TGTGCCAGCAGCGTTTGGGGTGGAGAGGGCAATGAGCAGTTCTTC
CASSVWGGEGNEQFF
>NA|TRBJ1-5|TRBV12-3/TRBV12-4|NA
TGTGCCAGCAGTTTAGGTTTTCAGCCCCAGCATTTT
CASSLGFQPQHF
>NA|TRBJ2-3|TRBV28|NA
TGTGCCAGCAGTTTATTCGGCCCAGGCACAGATACGCAGTATTTT
CASSLFGPGTDTQYF
>TRBD1|TRBJ2-7|TRBV10-3|NA
TGTGCCATCGGGGGACAGGGGCTCTCCTACGAGCAGTACTTC
CAIGGQGLSYEQYF
>TRBD2|TRBJ2-7|TRBV5-4|few
TGTGCCAGCAGCTTGGGTCTAGCGGGAGCCGAGCAGTACTTC
CASSLGLAGAEQYF
>NA|TRBJ1-1|TRBV7-3|NA
TGTGCCAGCAGCTCAGGGCTTGGGGCTTTCTTT
CASSSGLGAFF
>NA|TRBJ1-5|TRBV30|NA
TGTGCCTGGAGTTCGTATAGCAATCAGCCCCAGCATTTT
CAWSSYSNQPQHF
>NA|TRBJ1-1|TRBV2|NA
TGTGCCAGCAGCTTATACAGGGAGGGAGCTTTCTTT
CASSLYREGAFF
>NA|TRBJ2-5|TRBV19|NA
TGTGCCAGTAGTATTGCCAGCGGAGGATCGGCCCAGTACTTC
CASSIASGGSAQYF
>NA|TRBJ1-4|TRBV28|NA
TGTGCCAGCAGTTTAGGGGGTGAAAAACTGTTTTTT
CASSLGGEKLFF
>NA|TRBJ1-1|TRBV9|NA
TGTGCCAGCAGCCCCCAGCCGTTTGGGGGGAACACTGAAGCTTTCTTT
CASSPQPFGGNTEAFF
>NA|TRBJ2-7|TRBV11-2|NA
TGTGCCAGCAGCTTAGATCTGGCGTACTACTCCTACGAGCAGTACTTC
CASSLDLAYYSYEQYF
>NA|TRBJ1-5|TRBV30|NA
TGTGCCTGGAGTGGCGGCAACAATCAGCCCCAGCATTTT
CAWSGGNNQPQHF
>NA|TRBJ1-1|TRBV5-1|NA
TGCGCCAGCAGCTTGATTCCCATGAACACTGAAGCTTTCTTT
CASSLIPMNTEAFF
>NA|TRBJ1-2|TRBV19|NA
TGTGCCAGTAGTATTTGGGGTCGCAACTATGGCTACACCTTC
CASSIWGRNYGYTF
>NA|TRBJ2-1|TRBV9|NA
TGTGCCAGCAGCCTCCGTACTGGCGGGACCTACAATGAGCAGTTCTTC
CASSLRTGGTYNEQFF
>TRBD2|TRBJ2-1|TRBV18|NA
TGTGCCAGCTCACCCTCGGGACTAGCGGGGTCCTACAATGAGCAGTTCTTC
CASSPSGLAGSYNEQFF
>NA|TRBJ2-1|TRBV2|once
TGTGCCAGCAGTGAAACGGTCGTGCGGCAGGACTACAATGAGCAGTTCTTC
CASSETVVRQDYNEQFF
>NA|TRBJ2-7|TRBV20-1|NA
TGCAGTGCTAGTTGGCGGGACAGTTCCTACGAGCAGTACTTC
CSASWRDSSYEQYF
>TRBD1|TRBJ2-7|TRBV19|NA
TGTGCCAGTAGTATTGAAGTCGGCAGGGGGTTACACGAGCAGTACTTC
CASSIEVGRGLHEQYF
>NA|TRBJ2-3|TRBV7-9|NA
TGTGCCAGCAGCTGGGGTAGGCCGGGAGAAGGGGGTACGCAGTATTTT
CASSWGRPGEGGTQYF
>NA|TRBJ2-2|TRBV6-4|once
TGTGCCAGCAGTGACTCGGTTGCAGGCGGGGAGCTGTTTTTT
CASSDSVAGGELFF
>NA|TRBJ2-5|TRBV28|few
TGTGCCAGCAGTTCGGGCGCAGGGTGGGGGACCCAGTACTTC
CASSSGAGWGTQYF
>NA|TRBJ1-4|TRBV4-1|NA
TGCGCCAGCAGCCAGGGGGCGTCTCGTAATGAAAAACTGTTTTTT
CASSQGASRNEKLFF
>TRBD1|TRBJ1-2|TRBV27|few
TGTGCCAGCAGGCCAACAGGGACAGGGGGCGACTATGGCTACACCTTC
CASRPTGTGGDYGYTF
>TRBD2|TRBJ2-7|TRBV4-1|once
TGCGCCAGCGGCAGGAGTGGGCGGGAGCCGTCCTACGAGCAGTACTTC
CASGRSGREPSYEQYF
>TRBD2|TRBJ2-3|TRBV27|NA
TGTGCCAGCACCCAGACTAGCGCCTCCCCCCAGTATTTT
CASTQTSASPQYF
>TRBD2|TRBJ2-3|TRBV28|NA
TGTGCCAGTAGTTCCCCTGACAGCGGGGCGCAGTATTTT
CASSSPDSGAQYF
>NA|TRBJ1-1|TRBV5-6|NA
TGTGCCAGCAGCGGAGCCAGGGGAGGGAACACTGAAGCTTTCTTT
CASSGARGGNTEAFF
>NA|TRBJ1-1|TRBV10-3|NA
TGTGCCATCAGTGAGGAGGCGTGGAACACTGAAGCTTTCTTT
CAISEEAWNTEAFF
>NA|TRBJ1-2|TRBV15|once
TGTGCCACCAGCAGAGCGGCCAGCCACTATGGCTACACCTTC
CATSRAASHYGYTF
>NA|TRBJ2-3|TRBV7-9|NA
TGTGCCAGCAGCTTAGATAGGGCAGATACGCAGTATTTT
CASSLDRADTQYF
>NA|TRBJ2-5|TRBV5-4|NA
TGTGCCAGCAGAGGGACCGGGGAGACCCAGTACTTC
CASRGTGETQYF
>NA|TRBJ2-5|TRBV9|NA
TGTGCCAGCAGTCCCCACCCCGCTAGTCGGGAGACCCAGTACTTC
CASSPHPASRETQYF
>TRBD2|TRBJ2-1|TRBV6-5|NA
TGTGCCAGCAGTTACCCGGGACTAGCGGGAGGGGGGCAGTTCTTC
CASSYPGLAGGGQFF
>NA|TRBJ1-1|TRBV6-5|NA
TGTGCCAGCAGTTACGCCAACACTGAAGCTTTCTTT
CASSYANTEAFF
>NA|TRBJ1-5|TRBV5-8|NA
TGTGCCAGCAGCGAACCGGGCGGGTACAGTCAGCCCCAGCATTTT
CASSEPGGYSQPQHF
>NA|TRBJ2-1|TRBV25-1|NA
TGTGCCAGCAGTGAATCCGGAGGGGGTGCATCGGGGACCCAGTTCTTC
CASSESGGGASGTQFF
>NA|TRBJ2-3|TRBV5-4|NA
TGTGCCAGCAGCTTGGGTCTGCCTGTAGATACGCAGTATTTT
CASSLGLPVDTQYF